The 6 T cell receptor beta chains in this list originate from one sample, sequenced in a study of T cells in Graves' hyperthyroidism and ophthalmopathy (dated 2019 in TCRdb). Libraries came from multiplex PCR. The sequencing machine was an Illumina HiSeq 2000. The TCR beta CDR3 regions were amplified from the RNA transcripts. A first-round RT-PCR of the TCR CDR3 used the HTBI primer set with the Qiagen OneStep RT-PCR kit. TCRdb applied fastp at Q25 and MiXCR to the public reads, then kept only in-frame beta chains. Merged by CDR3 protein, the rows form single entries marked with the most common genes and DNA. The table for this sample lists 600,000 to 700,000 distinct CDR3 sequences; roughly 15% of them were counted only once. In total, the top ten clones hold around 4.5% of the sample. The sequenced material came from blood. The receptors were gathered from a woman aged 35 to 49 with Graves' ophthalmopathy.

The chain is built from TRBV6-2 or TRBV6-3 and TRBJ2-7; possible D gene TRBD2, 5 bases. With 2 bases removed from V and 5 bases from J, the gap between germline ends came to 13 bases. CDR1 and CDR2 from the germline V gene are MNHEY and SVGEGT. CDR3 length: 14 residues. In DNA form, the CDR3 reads TGTGCCAGCAGTTACGATCCTAGCAGGAACGAGCAGTACTTC. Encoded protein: CASSYDPSRNEQYF.

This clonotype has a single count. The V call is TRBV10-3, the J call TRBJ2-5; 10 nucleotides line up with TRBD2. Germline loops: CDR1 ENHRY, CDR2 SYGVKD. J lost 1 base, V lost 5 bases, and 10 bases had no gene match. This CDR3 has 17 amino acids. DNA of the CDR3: TGTGCCATCAGTCACCCCTCGGGACTAGCGTTCCAAGAGACCCAGTACTTC. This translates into CAISHPSGLAFQETQYF.

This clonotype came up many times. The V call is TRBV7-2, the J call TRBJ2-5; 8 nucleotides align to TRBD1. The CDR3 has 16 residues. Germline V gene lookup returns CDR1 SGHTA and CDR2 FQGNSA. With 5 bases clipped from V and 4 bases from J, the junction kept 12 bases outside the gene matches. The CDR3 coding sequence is TGTGCCAGCAGCCTAGGTGGACAGGGATCCCCAGAGACCCAGTACTTC. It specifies CASSLGGQGSPETQYF.

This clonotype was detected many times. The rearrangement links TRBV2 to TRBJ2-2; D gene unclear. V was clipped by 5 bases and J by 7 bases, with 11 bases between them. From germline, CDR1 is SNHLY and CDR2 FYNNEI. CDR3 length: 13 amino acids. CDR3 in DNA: TGTGCCAGCAGTCCCAACGACGACGGGGAGCTGTTTTTT. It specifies CASSPNDDGELFF. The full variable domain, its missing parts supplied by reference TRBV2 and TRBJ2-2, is EPEVTQTPSHQVTQMGQEVILRCVPISNHLYFYWYRQILGQKVEFLVSFYNNEISEKSEIFDDQFSVERPDGSNFTLKIRSTKLEDSAMYFCASSPNDDGELFFGEGSRLTVL.

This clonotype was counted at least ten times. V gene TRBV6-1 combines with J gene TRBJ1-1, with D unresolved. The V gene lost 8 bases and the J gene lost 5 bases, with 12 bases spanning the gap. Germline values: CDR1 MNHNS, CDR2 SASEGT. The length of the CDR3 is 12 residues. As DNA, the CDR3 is TGTGCCAGCGGAGTTTCACGGACTGAAGCTTTCTTT. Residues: CASGVSRTEAFF.

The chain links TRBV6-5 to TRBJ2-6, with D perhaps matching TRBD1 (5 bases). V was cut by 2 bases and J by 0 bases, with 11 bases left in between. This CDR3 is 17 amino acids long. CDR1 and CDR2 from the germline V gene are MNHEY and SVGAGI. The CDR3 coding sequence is TGTGCCAGCAGTTACAATATCGGACACTCTGGGGCCAACGTCCTGACTTTC. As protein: CASSYNIGHSGANVLTF.